The 4 T cell receptor beta chains below were found in one sample sequenced in a study of T cells in Graves' hyperthyroidism and ophthalmopathy. TCR beta CDR3 sequences were amplified from RNA transcripts. HTBI primers drove first-round RT-PCR of the TCR CDR3. MiXCR was run by TCRdb on the multiplex PCR reads, yielding one entry per CDR3 protein. The data hold roughly 400,000 distinct CDR3 sequences, with 20% to 25% observed a single time. Material: blood. Source of these receptors: a man aged 50-60 years with Graves' hyperthyroidism.

Ten or more counts support this clonotype. The chain recombines TRBV2 with TRBJ1-2, with a possible D match to TRBD1 (6 bases). This CDR3 has 17 amino acids. CDR1 is SNHLY and CDR2 is FYNNEI in the germline V gene. V was clipped by 3 bases and J by 3 bases, with 20 bases between them. The CDR3 here is CASSDPAQGGQHYGYTF. CDR3 nucleotide sequence: TGTGCCAGCAGTGACCCAGCTCAAGGGGGGCAGCACTATGGCTACACCTTC.

The genes are TRBV19 and TRBJ2-7; TRBD1 matches 9 bases. The V gene's germline CDR1 is LNHDA and CDR2 SQIVND (reference sequence). There are 13 residues in the CDR3. The V segment lost 4 bases and the J segment 6 bases; nucleotides outside the gene matches: 4. DNA of the CDR3: TGTGCCAGTAGTACCGGGACAGGGTTCGAGCAGTACTTC. Its protein product is CASSTGTGFEQYF.

The genes are TRBV7-9 and TRBJ2-7; perhaps TRBD2 as D (5 bases). Per germline, CDR1 SEHNR and CDR2 FQNEAQ (reference sequence). This CDR3 has 13 residues. V lost 0 bases to trimming and J lost 6 bases, with 9 bases between them. CDR3 protein: CASSLAGAGEQYF. CDR3 nucleotides: TGTGCCAGCAGCTTAGCGGGAGCTGGCGAGCAGTACTTC.

This clonotype came up a few times. This sequence joins TRBV6-1 and TRBJ2-1; unclear D gene. Per germline, CDR1 MNHNS and CDR2 SASEGT. V lost 7 bases and J 0 bases, leaving 13 bases between the germline ends. The CDR3 length is 15 residues. CDR3 nucleotides: TGTGCCAGCACCGTCGACTTATACTCCTACAATGAGCAGTTCTTC. Translating gives CASTVDLYSYNEQFF.